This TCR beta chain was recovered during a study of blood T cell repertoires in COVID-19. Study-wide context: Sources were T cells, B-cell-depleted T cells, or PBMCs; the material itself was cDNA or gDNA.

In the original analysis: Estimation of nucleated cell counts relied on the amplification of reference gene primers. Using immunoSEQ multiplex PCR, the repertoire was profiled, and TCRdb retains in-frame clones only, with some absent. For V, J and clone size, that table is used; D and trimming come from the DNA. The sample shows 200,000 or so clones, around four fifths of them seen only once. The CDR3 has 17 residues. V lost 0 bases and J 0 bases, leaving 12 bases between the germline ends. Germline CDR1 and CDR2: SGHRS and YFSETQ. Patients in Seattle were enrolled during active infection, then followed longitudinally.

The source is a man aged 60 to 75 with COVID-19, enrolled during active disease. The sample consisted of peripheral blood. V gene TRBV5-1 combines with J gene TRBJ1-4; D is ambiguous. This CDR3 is CASSLGPQAATNEKLFF. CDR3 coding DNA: TGCGCCAGCAGCTTGGGTCCCCAGGCCGCAACTAATGAAAAACTGTTTTTT.